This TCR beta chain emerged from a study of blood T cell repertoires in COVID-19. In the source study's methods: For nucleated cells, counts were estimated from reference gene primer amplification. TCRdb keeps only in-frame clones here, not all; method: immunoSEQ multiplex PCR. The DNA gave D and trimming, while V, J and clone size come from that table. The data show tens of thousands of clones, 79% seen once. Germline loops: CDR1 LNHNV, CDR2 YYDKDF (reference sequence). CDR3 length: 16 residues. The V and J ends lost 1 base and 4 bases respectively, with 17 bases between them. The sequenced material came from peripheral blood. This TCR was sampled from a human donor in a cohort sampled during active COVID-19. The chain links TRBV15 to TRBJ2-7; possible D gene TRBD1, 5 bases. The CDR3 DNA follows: TGTGCCACCAGCAGAGCGGGTTTCATGGGGCAGTACGAGCAGTACTTC. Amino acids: CATSRAGFMGQYEQYF.